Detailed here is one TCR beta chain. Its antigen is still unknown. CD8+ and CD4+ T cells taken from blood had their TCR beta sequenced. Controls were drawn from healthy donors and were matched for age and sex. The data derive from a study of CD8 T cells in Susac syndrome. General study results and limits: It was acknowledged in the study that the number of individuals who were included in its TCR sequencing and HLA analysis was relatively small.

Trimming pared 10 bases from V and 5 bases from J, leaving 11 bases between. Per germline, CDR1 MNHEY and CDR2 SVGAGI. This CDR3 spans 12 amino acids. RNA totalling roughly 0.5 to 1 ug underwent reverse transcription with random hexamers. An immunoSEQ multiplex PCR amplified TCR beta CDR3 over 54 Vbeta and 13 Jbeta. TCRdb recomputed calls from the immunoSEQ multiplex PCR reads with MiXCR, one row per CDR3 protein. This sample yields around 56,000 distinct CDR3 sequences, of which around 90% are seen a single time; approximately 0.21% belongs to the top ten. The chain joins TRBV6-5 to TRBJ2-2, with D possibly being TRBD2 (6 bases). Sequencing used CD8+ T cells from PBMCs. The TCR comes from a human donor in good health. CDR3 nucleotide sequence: TGTGCCATCGGGACTCGAACCGGGGAGCTGTTTTTT. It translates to CAIGTRTGELFF.